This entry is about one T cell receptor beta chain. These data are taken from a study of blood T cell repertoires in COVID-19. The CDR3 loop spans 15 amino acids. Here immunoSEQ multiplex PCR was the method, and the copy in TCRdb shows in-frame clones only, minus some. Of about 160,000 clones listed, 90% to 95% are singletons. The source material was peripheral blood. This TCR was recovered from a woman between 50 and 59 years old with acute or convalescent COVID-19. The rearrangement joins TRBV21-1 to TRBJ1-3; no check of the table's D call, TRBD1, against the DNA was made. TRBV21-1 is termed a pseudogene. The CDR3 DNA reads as TGTGCCAGCAGCAAAGTAGCAGGGTCTGGAAACACCATATATTTT. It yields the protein CASSKVAGSGNTIYF.